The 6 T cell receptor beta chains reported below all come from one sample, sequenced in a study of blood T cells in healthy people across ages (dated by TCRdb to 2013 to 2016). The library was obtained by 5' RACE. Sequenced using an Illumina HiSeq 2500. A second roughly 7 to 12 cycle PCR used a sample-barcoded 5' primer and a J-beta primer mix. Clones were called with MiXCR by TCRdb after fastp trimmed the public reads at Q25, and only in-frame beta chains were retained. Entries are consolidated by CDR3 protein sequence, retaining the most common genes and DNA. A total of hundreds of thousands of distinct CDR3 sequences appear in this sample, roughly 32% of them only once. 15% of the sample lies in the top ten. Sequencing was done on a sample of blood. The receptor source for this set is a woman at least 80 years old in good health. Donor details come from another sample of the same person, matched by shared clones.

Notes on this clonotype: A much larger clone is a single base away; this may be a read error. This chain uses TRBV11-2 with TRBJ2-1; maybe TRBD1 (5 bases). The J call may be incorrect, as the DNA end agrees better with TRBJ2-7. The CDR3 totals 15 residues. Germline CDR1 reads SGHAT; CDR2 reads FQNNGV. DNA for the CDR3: TGTGCCAGCAGCATCCAGGGTATCGCCTACAATGAGCAGTACTTC. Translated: CASSIQGIAYNEQYF.

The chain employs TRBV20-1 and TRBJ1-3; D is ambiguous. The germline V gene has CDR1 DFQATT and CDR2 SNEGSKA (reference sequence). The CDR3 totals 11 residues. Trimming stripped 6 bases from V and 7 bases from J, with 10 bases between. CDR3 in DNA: TGCAGTGCCAGTTCTTACAACACCATATATTTT. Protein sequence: CSASSYNTIYF.

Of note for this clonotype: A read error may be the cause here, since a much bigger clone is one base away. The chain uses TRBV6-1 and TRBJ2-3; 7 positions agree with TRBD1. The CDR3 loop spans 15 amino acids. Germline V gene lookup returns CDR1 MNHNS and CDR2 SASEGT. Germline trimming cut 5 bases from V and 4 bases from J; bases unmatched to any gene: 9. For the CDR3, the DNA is TGTGCCAGCAGTAGGGTGGGACAGTGGGCAGATACGCAGTATTTT. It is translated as CASSRVGQWADTQYF.

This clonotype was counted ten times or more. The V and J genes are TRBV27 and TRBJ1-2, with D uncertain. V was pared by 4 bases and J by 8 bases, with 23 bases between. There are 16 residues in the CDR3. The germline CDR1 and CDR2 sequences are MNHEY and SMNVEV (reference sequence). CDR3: CASSSGLGGYSRGYTF. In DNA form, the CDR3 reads TGTGCCAGCAGTTCCGGGCTCGGCGGTTATAGTCGGGGCTACACCTTC.

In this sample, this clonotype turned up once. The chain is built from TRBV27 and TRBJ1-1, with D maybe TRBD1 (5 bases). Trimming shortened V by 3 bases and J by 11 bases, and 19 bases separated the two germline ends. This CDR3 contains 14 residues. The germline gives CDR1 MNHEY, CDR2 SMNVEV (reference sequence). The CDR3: CASSFLGPSKGAFF. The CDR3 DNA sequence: TGTGCCAGCAGTTTTTTAGGTCCGTCAAAGGGGGCTTTCTTT.

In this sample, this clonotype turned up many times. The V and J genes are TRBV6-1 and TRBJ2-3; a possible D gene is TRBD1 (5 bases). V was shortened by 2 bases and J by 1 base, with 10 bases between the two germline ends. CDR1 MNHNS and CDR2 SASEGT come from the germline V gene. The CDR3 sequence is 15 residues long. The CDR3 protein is CASSEWGHGTDTQYF. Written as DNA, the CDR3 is TGTGCCAGCAGTGAATGGGGCCATGGCACAGATACGCAGTATTTT.